This is a list of T cell receptor beta chains from one sample in a study of T-cell memory formation after mild COVID-19. TCRdb used MiXCR to reprocess the 5' RACE reads, holding one entry per CDR3 protein. Here the sample spans roughly 80,000 distinct CDR3 sequences, roughly 23% being singletons. Sample: PBMCs or a T cell subset sorted from them (not recorded which). The origin of the receptors is a young man who had mild COVID-19 (a few samples of this study predate the infection). Cell type and time point are not known. Each CDR3 is given without its conserved first and last residue. The order of the fields is CDR3 protein, J gene, V gene.

cdr3_aa: ASRQNQPQH
j_call: TRBJ1-5
v_call: TRBV5-1

cdr3_aa: ASSGPRDHEQF
j_call: TRBJ2-1
v_call: TRBV9

cdr3_aa: ASSPGTGENNEQF
j_call: TRBJ2-1
v_call: TRBV7-9

cdr3_aa: ASSQDPAATDTQY
j_call: TRBJ2-3
v_call: TRBV4-1

cdr3_aa: ATSRDRGLVYGYT
j_call: TRBJ1-2
v_call: TRBV15

cdr3_aa: ASSKEEFANTGELF
j_call: TRBJ2-2
v_call: TRBV21-1

cdr3_aa: ASSDGEGGNQPQH
j_call: TRBJ1-5
v_call: TRBV6-1

cdr3_aa: ASRKSGPGELF
j_call: TRBJ2-2
v_call: TRBV6-2/TRBV6-3

cdr3_aa: ASSTRGPGELF
j_call: TRBJ2-2
v_call: TRBV2

cdr3_aa: ASSYDGRWTSTDTQY
j_call: TRBJ2-3
v_call: TRBV6-2/TRBV6-3

cdr3_aa: ASSRQASTGELF
j_call: TRBJ2-2
v_call: TRBV4-1

cdr3_aa: ASSQDKREGKVSEAF
j_call: TRBJ1-1
v_call: TRBV4-2

cdr3_aa: ASSLQGEETQY
j_call: TRBJ2-5
v_call: TRBV11-2

cdr3_aa: ATSHRLAGIYEQY
j_call: TRBJ2-7
v_call: TRBV15

cdr3_aa: ASSLVAWNEQF
j_call: TRBJ2-1
v_call: TRBV11-2

cdr3_aa: ASSLVRGELF
j_call: TRBJ2-2
v_call: TRBV12-3/TRBV12-4

cdr3_aa: ASSGLNNEQF
j_call: TRBJ2-1
v_call: TRBV5-5

cdr3_aa: ASRPGGGYEQY
j_call: TRBJ2-7
v_call: TRBV7-9

cdr3_aa: ASSLDVSGTYGYT
j_call: TRBJ1-2
v_call: TRBV7-9

cdr3_aa: ASSLSGSEAF
j_call: TRBJ1-1
v_call: TRBV5-1

cdr3_aa: ASSTGGAEAF
j_call: TRBJ1-1
v_call: TRBV6-5

cdr3_aa: ASSSQKYNEQF
j_call: TRBJ2-1
v_call: TRBV7-8

cdr3_aa: ASSPLDSNQPQH
j_call: TRBJ1-5
v_call: TRBV18

cdr3_aa: ASIKSRRVGRTGELF
j_call: TRBJ2-2
v_call: TRBV6-2/TRBV6-3

cdr3_aa: ATQGGGTDTQY
j_call: TRBJ2-3
v_call: TRBV7-9

cdr3_aa: ASSRLPGHF
j_call: TRBJ2-1
v_call: TRBV7-9